These T cell receptor beta chains were read from a single sample in a study of T cells after yellow fever vaccination. A single record per CDR3 protein comes from TCRdb applying MiXCR to the 5' RACE reads. Counted here are about 350,000 distinct CDR3 sequences, under 15% occurring once; the ten biggest clones make up 2.5% to 4%. The material sequenced was CD4+ T cells sorted from PBMCs, taken 15 days after the yellow fever booster vaccination. The receptor set was obtained from a man younger than 30 who received the YFV17D yellow fever vaccine. Each CDR3 is given with its conserved first and last residue. The order of the fields is V gene, D gene, J gene, clone size, CDR3 DNA, CDR3 protein. D genes are given only for firm matches. Clone size, where shown, is once, few, many, or a class for clones that have expanded.

V gene: TRBV7-2; D gene: .; J gene: TRBJ2-4; clone size: few; CDR3 DNA: TGTGCCAGCAGCTTAGAGGGGGGTGGGAACATTCAGTACTTC; CDR3 protein: CASSLEGGGNIQYF
V gene: TRBV12-3/TRBV12-4; D gene: .; J gene: TRBJ2-1; clone size: .; CDR3 DNA: TGTGCCAGCAACGCACAGGGTCCGAGGTCCTACAATGAGCAGTTCTTC; CDR3 protein: CASNAQGPRSYNEQFF
V gene: TRBV6-2/TRBV6-3; D gene: .; J gene: TRBJ2-1; clone size: few; CDR3 DNA: TGTGCCAGCAGTTATCGGGGGGCGTACAATGAGCAGTTCTTC; CDR3 protein: CASSYRGAYNEQFF
V gene: TRBV3-1; D gene: .; J gene: TRBJ2-2; clone size: few; CDR3 DNA: TGTGCCAGCAGCCGGACTTCACAAGAGGAGCTGTTTTTT; CDR3 protein: CASSRTSQEELFF
V gene: TRBV5-5; D gene: .; J gene: TRBJ1-6; clone size: .; CDR3 DNA: TGTGCCAGCAGCTTTCCGGTTCGTCTTAATTCACCCCTCCACTTT; CDR3 protein: CASSFPVRLNSPLHF
V gene: TRBV6-5; D gene: .; J gene: TRBJ1-3; clone size: .; CDR3 DNA: TGTGCCAGCAGTTACTCGAGACCGCCGGGGGGAAACACCATATATTTT; CDR3 protein: CASSYSRPPGGNTIYF
V gene: TRBV27; D gene: .; J gene: TRBJ1-5; clone size: few; CDR3 DNA: TGTGCCAGCAGTTTACGCTACGATAGCAATCAGCCCCAGCATTTT; CDR3 protein: CASSLRYDSNQPQHF
V gene: TRBV10-2; D gene: TRBD1; J gene: TRBJ2-1; clone size: .; CDR3 DNA: TGCGCCAGCAGTGTACAGGGGACCAATGAGCAGTTCTTC; CDR3 protein: CASSVQGTNEQFF
V gene: TRBV7-2; D gene: .; J gene: TRBJ1-1; clone size: .; CDR3 DNA: TGTGCCAGCAGCTCGGGTGTAAGGGCGTCTGAAGCTTTCTTT; CDR3 protein: CASSSGVRASEAFF
V gene: TRBV7-9; D gene: .; J gene: TRBJ1-4; clone size: many; CDR3 DNA: TGTGCCAGCAGCTTAATGGCGGGCCGTAATGAAAAACTGTTTTTT; CDR3 protein: CASSLMAGRNEKLFF
V gene: TRBV29-1; D gene: .; J gene: TRBJ2-2; clone size: .; CDR3 DNA: TGCAGCGTTGTCCGGACGGTCACCGGGGAGCTGTTTTTT; CDR3 protein: CSVVRTVTGELFF
V gene: TRBV9; D gene: .; J gene: TRBJ2-5; clone size: .; CDR3 DNA: TGTGCCAGCAGCGTAGTGGGGGGCCACCAAGAGACCCAGTACTTC; CDR3 protein: CASSVVGGHQETQYF
V gene: TRBV6-1; D gene: .; J gene: TRBJ2-7; clone size: .; CDR3 DNA: TGTGCCAGCAGGAGGGGTAGGTACGAGCAGTACTTC; CDR3 protein: CASRRGRYEQYF
V gene: TRBV20-1; D gene: TRBD2; J gene: TRBJ2-1; clone size: .; CDR3 DNA: TGCAGTGCGGACAGCGGGGGGGCTAATGAGCAGTTCTTC; CDR3 protein: CSADSGGANEQFF
V gene: TRBV7-9; D gene: TRBD1; J gene: TRBJ1-6; clone size: few; CDR3 DNA: TGTGCCAGCAGCTTCACAGGGGATAATTCACCCCTCCACTTT; CDR3 protein: CASSFTGDNSPLHF
V gene: TRBV7-2; D gene: TRBD2; J gene: TRBJ2-3; clone size: few; CDR3 DNA: TGTGCCAGCAGCCGGGCGAGCGGGGGGGCCCTGGATACGCAGTATTTT; CDR3 protein: CASSRASGGALDTQYF
V gene: TRBV10-3; D gene: TRBD2; J gene: TRBJ2-3; clone size: many; CDR3 DNA: TGTGCCATCAGTGTTTCCCTTGGAGCTAGCGGGGGCCGTGGGACAGATACGCAGTATTTT; CDR3 protein: CAISVSLGASGGRGTDTQYF
V gene: TRBV30; D gene: .; J gene: TRBJ2-5; clone size: many; CDR3 DNA: TGTGCCTGGAGAAAATGGTCAACCCAAGAGACCCAGTACTTC; CDR3 protein: CAWRKWSTQETQYF
V gene: TRBV5-1; D gene: TRBD1; J gene: TRBJ2-1; clone size: .; CDR3 DNA: TGCGCCAGCAGCTGGGACAGGGAGGACTACAATGAGCAGTTCTTC; CDR3 protein: CASSWDREDYNEQFF
V gene: TRBV5-1; D gene: .; J gene: TRBJ1-6; clone size: .; CDR3 DNA: TGCGCCAGCAGCTCCACTTTAACAGGGACTCCCCTCCACTTT; CDR3 protein: CASSSTLTGTPLHF
V gene: TRBV5-1; D gene: .; J gene: TRBJ2-2; clone size: few; CDR3 DNA: TGCGCCAGCAGCTTTTTAGCGGAGAACACCGGGGAGCTGTTTTTT; CDR3 protein: CASSFLAENTGELFF
V gene: TRBV7-2; D gene: .; J gene: TRBJ1-2; clone size: many; CDR3 DNA: TGTGCCAGCAGCTTAGAAGGGCCAGGGGCCTCTAACTATGGCTACACCTTC; CDR3 protein: CASSLEGPGASNYGYTF
V gene: TRBV11-1; D gene: .; J gene: TRBJ2-1; clone size: few; CDR3 DNA: TGTGCCAGCAGCTTAGTCCCGGGGACGGGGTTCTTC; CDR3 protein: CASSLVPGTGFF
V gene: TRBV7-9; D gene: .; J gene: TRBJ2-3; clone size: few; CDR3 DNA: TGTGCCAGCAGCCTCGTTAGCACAGATACGCAGTATTTT; CDR3 protein: CASSLVSTDTQYF
V gene: TRBV7-2; D gene: .; J gene: TRBJ1-2; clone size: few; CDR3 DNA: TGTGCCAGCAGCTTCCAGGGGTTAGATGGCTACACCTTC; CDR3 protein: CASSFQGLDGYTF
V gene: TRBV24-1; D gene: .; J gene: TRBJ1-5; clone size: few; CDR3 DNA: TGTGCCACCAGTGATTCCCCGAACGGGGCCCAGCATTTT; CDR3 protein: CATSDSPNGAQHF
V gene: TRBV5-1; D gene: .; J gene: TRBJ2-1; clone size: many; CDR3 DNA: TGCGCCAGCAGTGGGTTTAGCTCCTACAATGAGCAGTTCTTC; CDR3 protein: CASSGFSSYNEQFF
V gene: TRBV12-3/TRBV12-4; D gene: .; J gene: TRBJ2-6; clone size: .; CDR3 DNA: TGTGCCAGCAGGGTAGCTGGGGCCAACGTCCTGACTTTC; CDR3 protein: CASRVAGANVLTF